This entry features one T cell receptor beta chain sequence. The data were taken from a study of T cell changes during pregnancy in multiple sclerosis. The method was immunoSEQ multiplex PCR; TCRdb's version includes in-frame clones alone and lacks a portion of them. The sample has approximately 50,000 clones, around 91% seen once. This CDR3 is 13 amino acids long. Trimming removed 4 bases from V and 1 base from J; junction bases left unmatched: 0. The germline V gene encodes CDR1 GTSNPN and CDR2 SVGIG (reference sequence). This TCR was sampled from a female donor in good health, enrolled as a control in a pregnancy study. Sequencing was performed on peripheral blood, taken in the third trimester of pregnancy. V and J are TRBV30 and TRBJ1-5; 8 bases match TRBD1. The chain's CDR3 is CAWTGGSNQPQHF. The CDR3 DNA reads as TGTGCCTGGACAGGGGGCAGCAATCAGCCCCAGCATTTT.